This T cell receptor (beta chain) was documented in a study of control samples from healthy donors and cancer patients. The CDR3 has 19 amino acids. The ends lost 1 base at V and 3 bases at J; junction bases unmatched: 17. Per germline, CDR1 GTSNPN and CDR2 SVGIG (reference sequence). The protocol was immunoSEQ multiplex PCR, while the TCRdb copy is restricted to in-frame clones and leaves out a portion. The sample carries 100,000 to 150,000 clones, over 85% recorded once. This rearrangement joins TRBV30 to TRBJ2-1, with TRBD1 identical over 8 bases. The sample consisted of PBMCs. The receptor's source is a man aged 45-60 years with head and neck cancer. CDR3 coding DNA: TGTGCCTGGAGTGGTTCATTTACACGGGACAGGCCAGACTACAATGAGCAGTTCTTC. Protein: CAWSGSFTRDRPDYNEQFF.